This note documents a single TCR beta chain sequence. Its antigen is unidentified. The data belong to a study of tumor-infiltrating lymphocytes in primary liver carcinoma. Turning to the study itself: Tumors, staged T1-T3 N0M0, spanned about 4 to 10 cm. Whole-study findings and limits: Between tumor regions, pairs overlapped more than tumor-adjacent and tumor-blood pairs did.

With a constant-region primer, TCR beta cDNA was made from 500 ng of total RNA. Libraries of TCR beta came from three nested multiplex PCR rounds with slightly modified ARM-PCR. The first two PCR rounds, roughly 9 cycles each, used TRBV1-TRBV30 forward primers and a C-beta reverse primer. TCRdb reprocessed the multiplex PCR reads via MiXCR and lists one record per CDR3 protein. The sample records 150,000 to 200,000 distinct CDR3 sequences, around 60% being singletons. The source of the blood RNA was unsorted whole blood, and germline DNA was extracted as well. Enrolled patients were chronically infected with HBV and treatment-naive. It was before surgery that 3.5 to 4 milliliters of peripheral blood were collected. There are 16 residues in the CDR3. Germline V lookup: CDR1 SGHNT, CDR2 YENEEA.

This clonotype was obtained from a man aged 35 to 55 with primary liver carcinoma and hepatitis B virus infection. V gene TRBV11-3 combines with J gene TRBJ2-2, with 8 positions matching TRBD2. Sequencing was done on a sample of peripheral blood. The CDR3 region has the DNA TGTACCAACAGCTTACAAGCGGGAGCGGGAACCGGGGAGCTGTTTTTT. It translates to CTNSLQAGAGTGELFF. Filled out from reference TRBV11-3 and TRBJ2-2, the complete variable domain reads EAGVVQSPRYKIIEKKQPVAFWCNPISGHNTLYWYLQNLGQGPELLIRYENEEAVDDSQLPKDRFSAERLKGVDSTLKIQPAELGDSAVYLCTNSLQAGAGTGELFFGEGSRLTVL.